Presented here are 4 T cell receptor beta chains from one specimen sequenced in a study of T cells of healthy individuals. One entry per CDR3 protein results from TCRdb running MiXCR on the 5' RACE reads. Among fewer than 75,000 distinct CDR3 sequences listed, about a sixth were seen once. These receptors originate from a human donor in good health.

In this sample, this clonotype turned up many times. V usage is TRBV27 and J usage is TRBJ2-2; 13 bases align to TRBD2. CDR3 length: 16 residues. The germline V gene encodes CDR1 MNHEY and CDR2 SMNVEV (reference sequence). V was clipped by 6 bases and J by 3 bases; unmatched bases: 4. CDR3 nucleotide sequence: TGTGCCAGCAGGCCGACTAGCGGGAGGTACACCGGGGAGCTGTTTTTT. This sequence encodes CASRPTSGRYTGELFF.

Ten or more counts support this clonotype. Here the CDR3 DNA reads TGTGCCAGTAGTATTGGGGCGAGAGGACTCAATCAGCCCCAGCATTTT. Its protein product is CASSIGARGLNQPQHF. The V gene is TRBV19, the J gene TRBJ1-5; the D gene is possibly TRBD1 (5 bases). This CDR3 spans 16 amino acids. V lost 3 bases, J lost 3 bases, and 15 bases lay in between. CDR1 and CDR2 (germline): LNHDA, SQIVND (reference sequence).

The CDR3 DNA is TGTGCCAGCTCCTCCTCGTACGGCTACAATGAGCAGTTCTTC. Residues: CASSSSYGYNEQFF. The chain has TRBV28 and TRBJ2-1; no firm D call. CDR1 is MDHEN, CDR2 SYDVKM, per germline. The CDR3 runs 14 residues. With 8 bases removed from V and 3 bases from J, the gap between germline ends came to 14 bases. Drawing the rest from reference TRBV28 and TRBJ2-1, the complete variable domain is DVKVTQSSRYLVKRTGEKVFLECVQDMDHENMFWYRQDPGLGLRLIYFSYDVKMKEKGDIPEGYSVSREKKERFSLILESASTNQTSMYLCASSSSYGYNEQFFGPGTRLTVL.

The sample holds a few counts of this clonotype. In DNA form, the CDR3 reads TGTGCCAGCAGTTACATAGGCAAGCCCCAGCATTTT. Translating it yields CASSYIGKPQHF. The chain links TRBV6-5 to TRBJ1-5; D is unclear. This CDR3 spans 12 amino acids. The germline V gene encodes CDR1 MNHEY and CDR2 SVGAGI. The V end lost 2 bases, the J end lost 8 bases, and 7 bases lay between the germline ends.